This T cell receptor beta chain was found in a study of monozygotic twins with inflammatory bowel disease. This CDR3 region has 18 residues. Germline V CDR1 and CDR2: MNHNS, SASEGT. From the 5' RACE reads, TCRdb lists one entry per CDR3 protein and no DNA. This repertoire includes about 300,000 distinct CDR3 sequences. This receptor was taken from a human donor with ulcerative colitis or Crohn's disease, or a healthy co-twin of an affected twin (not recorded which). The sample was blood. The rearrangement joins TRBV6-1 to TRBJ2-2; the TRBD1 assignment by TCRdb is unverifiable without DNA. CDR3 region: CASSTTGQGMIGTGELFF.